This TCR beta chain is from a study of cytomegalovirus exposure and HLA in healthy donors. This PCR relied on a set of 60 Vbeta primers and 13 Jbeta primers. Libraries were prepared by immunoSEQ multiplex PCR; TCRdb keeps only in-frame clonotypes and omits some of them. The table has approximately 170,000 clones, around four fifths seen once; the top ten hold about 7.4%. Material: PBMCs. The receptor was derived from a male donor in good health and CMV-seropositive.

In nucleotides, the CDR3 is TGTGCCAGCTCCTCAGGGCTGAACACTGAAGCTTTCTTT. Protein sequence: CASSSGLNTEAFF. The chain uses TRBV6-5 and TRBJ1-1, with D maybe TRBD1 (5 bases). CDR3 length: 13 amino acids. With 8 bases removed from V and 0 bases from J, the gap between germline ends came to 10 bases. Germline V lookup: CDR1 MNHEY, CDR2 SVGAGI.